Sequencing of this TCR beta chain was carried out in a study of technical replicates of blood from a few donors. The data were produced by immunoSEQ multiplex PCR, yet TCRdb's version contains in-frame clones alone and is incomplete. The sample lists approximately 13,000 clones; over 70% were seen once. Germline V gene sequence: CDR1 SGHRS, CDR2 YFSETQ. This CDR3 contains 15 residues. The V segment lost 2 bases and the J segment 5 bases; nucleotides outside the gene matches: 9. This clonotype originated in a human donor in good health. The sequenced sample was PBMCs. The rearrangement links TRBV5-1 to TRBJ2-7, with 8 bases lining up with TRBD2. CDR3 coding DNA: TGCGCCAGCAGCTTTCTACTAGCGGAAGGGAACGAGCAGTACTTC. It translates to CASSFLLAEGNEQYF.